This T cell receptor beta chain was retrieved from a study of T cells in Graves' hyperthyroidism and ophthalmopathy. This clonotype was seen a few times. CDR3 size: 16 residues. The junction had 12 bases not matched to a gene; V was cut back by 8 bases and J by 4 bases. Germline V lookup: CDR1 ENHRY, CDR2 SYGVKD. Amplification targeted TCR beta CDR3 regions from RNA transcripts. During a first-round RT-PCR of the TCR CDR3, the HTBI primer set was used. TCRdb analysed the multiplex PCR reads with MiXCR anew, one entry per CDR3 protein. The data contain nearly 600,000 distinct CDR3 sequences, 14% of them singletons.

The sequencing input was blood. This TCR came from a woman in her thirties with Graves' hyperthyroidism that later progressed to Graves' ophthalmopathy. The V and J genes are TRBV10-3 and TRBJ2-2, with 8 positions matching TRBD1. The CDR3 region is CAIGTGGLFGTGELFF. CDR3 DNA sequence: TGTGCCATCGGCACAGGGGGTCTTTTCGGCACCGGGGAGCTGTTTTTT.